This entry lists 8 T cell receptor beta chains sequenced from one sample in a study of OX40 agonist ivuxolimab in advanced cancers. Here immunoSEQ multiplex PCR was the method, and the copy in TCRdb shows in-frame clones only, minus some. The sample lists 100,000 to 130,000 clones, 75% to 95% occurring once. The material was CD4+ or CD8+ T cells sorted from blood, obtained in a trial of the OX40 agonist ivuxolimab. These receptors all stem from an adult with an advanced solid tumor such as melanoma, head and neck, liver or kidney cancer.

The chain joins TRBV6-4 to TRBJ1-5; no reliable D call. Germline V lookup: CDR1 MRHNA, CDR2 SNTAGT. V was clipped by 3 bases and J by 4 bases, with 7 bases between them. The CDR3 is made up of 13 amino acids. In DNA, the CDR3 is TGTGCCAGCAGTGAACTAGAAAATCAGCCCCAGCATTTT. This sequence encodes CASSELENQPQHF.

The rearrangement links TRBV6-6 to TRBJ2-5; D is uncertain. The length of the CDR3 is 14 residues. V lost 0 bases and J 7 bases, leaving 12 bases between the germline ends. Germline values: CDR1 MNHNY, CDR2 SVGAGI (reference sequence). The CDR3 sequence: CASSYSDGLGTQYF. CDR3 DNA sequence: TGTGCCAGCAGTTACTCGGACGGCCTGGGGACCCAGTACTTC.

This chain connects TRBV19 to TRBJ1-4; no firm D call. The V end lost 5 bases, the J end lost 0 bases, and 10 bases lay between the germline ends. Germline CDR1 LNHDA, CDR2 SQIVND (reference sequence). This CDR3 contains 15 residues. CDR3 sequence reads: CASSSKGTTNEKLFF. CDR3 coding DNA: TGTGCCAGTAGTTCTAAGGGAACAACTAATGAAAAACTGTTTTTT.

The CDR3 region has the DNA TGTGCCAGCAGGGCTGCCGGGGGGGTGCATGAGCAGTTCTTC. Protein: CASRAAGGVHEQFF. The chain is built from TRBV6-1 and TRBJ2-1, with 8 bases matching TRBD2. Looked up from germline, CDR1 is MNHNS and CDR2 is SASEGT. Trimming cost V 6 bases and J 8 bases; bases outside gene matches: 9. The CDR3 sequence is 14 residues long.

The rearrangement links TRBV30 to TRBJ2-1, with 12 positions matching TRBD2. The J segment lost 5 bases and the V segment lost 8 bases, leaving 19 bases of the junction unmatched. The length of the CDR3 is 18 residues. Germline V CDR1 and CDR2: GTSNPN, SVGIG (reference sequence). The CDR3 DNA follows: TGTGCCCGAGTTAGCTCTAGCGGGGGGGCCTTACCCCACAATGAGCAGTTCTTC. Translation gives CARVSSSGGALPHNEQFF.

This clone was observed a single time. This chain connects TRBV6-5 to TRBJ2-4, with TRBD2 matching 13 bases. This CDR3 has 14 amino acids. Trimming removed 4 bases from V and 9 bases from J; junction bases left unmatched: 3. Germline-derived CDR1 and CDR2 are MNHEY and SVGAGI. CDR3 in DNA: TGTGCCAGCAGTTTGACTAGCGGGAGGAGCATTCAGTACTTC. Translated: CASSLTSGRSIQYF.

This sequence joins TRBV11-3 and TRBJ2-3; D possibly corresponds to TRBD1 (6 bases). Germline V gene sequence: CDR1 SGHNT, CDR2 YENEEA. The CDR3 runs to 14 residues. Trimming cost V 5 bases and J 3 bases, with 12 bases left between them. This CDR3 is CASSGNRATDTQYF. CDR3 nucleotide sequence: TGTGCCAGCAGCGGCAACAGGGCTACAGATACGCAGTATTTT.

This clone was detected once. V and J are TRBV11-2 and TRBJ2-1; no clear D gene. Trimming took off 5 bases at V and 15 bases at J, with 14 bases between the two ends. CDR1 and CDR2 from the germline V gene are SGHAT and FQNNGV. CDR3 size: 11 residues. CDR3 nucleotides: TGTGCCAGCAGCGCAAGATTAAGGGCGTTCTTC. This translates into CASSARLRAFF.